The rows below give T cell receptor beta chains drawn from one sample of a study of Ad26.COV2.S vaccination and SARS-CoV-2 variants. Profiling relied on immunoSEQ multiplex PCR, and the TCRdb table lists in-frame clones only, not all of them. The sample yields about 350,000 clones, about 90% seen once. The source material was peripheral blood, sampled after recovery from COVID-19. Receptor source: a human donor who had recovered from COVID-19. The CDR3 runs from the conserved cysteine through the conserved F or W. The D gene is left open where the match is weak. Rows may omit the clone size; those that give it use once, few, many or a size class.

j_call	d_call	v_call	clone_size	cdr3_length	cdr3_nt	cdr3_aa
TRBJ1-2	NA	TRBV7-9	few	14	TGTGCCAGCAGCCATCCGGACAATATCTATGGCTACACCTTC	CASSHPDNIYGYTF
TRBJ1-1	NA	TRBV29-1	NA	15	TGCAGCGTTGTGGACACCCCTTCCCTGAACACTGAAGCTTTCTTT	CSVVDTPSLNTEAFF
TRBJ1-1	NA	TRBV9	NA	15	TGTGCCAGCAGCGTAGACGGACAGCTGAACACTGAAGCTTTCTTT	CASSVDGQLNTEAFF
TRBJ2-3	TRBD2	TRBV19	NA	16	TGTGCCAGTAGTATTCTACTAGCGGGGGGGGGAGATACGCAGTATTTT	CASSILLAGGGDTQYF
TRBJ1-5	TRBD1	TRBV5-6	NA	14	TGTGCCAGCAGTACGACAGGGCGCAATCAGCCCCAGCATTTT	CASSTTGRNQPQHF
TRBJ1-1	NA	TRBV11-2	NA	11	TGTGCCAGCAGCTTAGGCGGAGGAGCTTTCTTT	CASSLGGGAFF
TRBJ2-7	NA	TRBV25-1	NA	14	TGTGCCAGCAGTGAATCGCCACTCTTTTACGAGCAGTACTTC	CASSESPLFYEQYF
TRBJ1-1	NA	TRBV5-5	NA	14	TGTGCCAGCAGCTTGGGACGGAGGAACACTGAAGCTTTCTTT	CASSLGRRNTEAFF
TRBJ2-4	NA	TRBV18	NA	15	TGTGCCAGCTCACCAGCGTTCTTATTAGGGAATTTTCAGTACTTC	CASSPAFLLGNFQYF
TRBJ2-3	TRBD2	TRBV5-8	NA	15	TGTGCCAGCAGCTTCAGGCTAGCGGGCACAGATACGCAGTATTTT	CASSFRLAGTDTQYF
TRBJ2-1	NA	TRBV6-5	NA	13	TGTGCCAGCAGCAGACTCCAGTACAATGAGCAGTTCTTC	CASSRLQYNEQFF
TRBJ2-3	NA	TRBV9	NA	15	TGTGCCAGCAGCGGACAGTTCTCAAGCACAGATACGCAGTATTTT	CASSGQFSSTDTQYF
TRBJ1-5	NA	TRBV6-5	NA	11	TGTGCCAGCAGTTCGGGACATTCCCAGCATTTT	CASSSGHSQHF
TRBJ1-2	NA	TRBV4-1	NA	14	TGCGCCAGCAGCCAGAAGGGACGGATCTATGGCTACACCTTC	CASSQKGRIYGYTF
TRBJ2-7	TRBD1	TRBV6-4	NA	14	TGTGCCAGCAATTTCGACAGGGGGCACCACGAGCAGTACTTC	CASNFDRGHHEQYF
TRBJ2-7	TRBD2	TRBV6-1	once	14	TGTGCCAGCAGTGAAGGGTTAGCGGGGGGCCAGGAGTACTTC	CASSEGLAGGQEYF
TRBJ2-1	TRBD1	TRBV7-9	NA	15	TGTGCCAGCAGCTTACTAGCAGGGGGAGTTCGTGAGCAGTTCTTC	CASSLLAGGVREQFF
TRBJ1-5	NA	TRBV4-1	NA	14	TGCGCCAGCAGCCAAGGACGGGGCACTCAGCCCCAGCATTTT	CASSQGRGTQPQHF
TRBJ2-7	NA	TRBV20-1	NA	11	TGCAGTGCTGGGGGATGGTACGAGCAGTACTTC	CSAGGWYEQYF
TRBJ1-1	TRBD1	TRBV15	NA	14	TGTGCCACCAGCAGAACAGGGGACAACACTGAAGCTTTCTTT	CATSRTGDNTEAFF
TRBJ2-7	TRBD1	TRBV5-5	NA	14	TGTGCCAGCAACCCCGGGACAGGGAGTTACGAGCAGTACTTC	CASNPGTGSYEQYF
TRBJ1-4	TRBD1	TRBV19	NA	19	TGTGCCAGTACCCGCACTTTTACGGGGGACAGGCGGGTTCGGGAAAAACTGTTTTTT	CASTRTFTGDRRVREKLFF
TRBJ2-7	NA	TRBV28	NA	17	TGTGCCAGCTCTTATATAAGTGGGTGGAAGAGCTCCTACGAGCAGTACTTC	CASSYISGWKSSYEQYF
TRBJ1-5	NA	TRBV6-5	once	15	TGTGCCAGCAGCCCCCGGGGGACGGGCAATCAGCCCCAGCATTTT	CASSPRGTGNQPQHF
TRBJ1-1	TRBD1	TRBV19	NA	15	TGTGCCAGTAGTATACCGGGACAGCAGAACACTGAAGCTTTCTTT	CASSIPGQQNTEAFF
TRBJ2-3	NA	TRBV5-4	once	14	TGTGCCAGCAGCGGCGGGATTCGAAAAGATACGCAGTATTTT	CASSGGIRKDTQYF
TRBJ2-3	NA	TRBV20-1	NA	13	TGCAGTGCTAGTACGGGTAGCACAGATACGCAGTATTTT	CSASTGSTDTQYF
TRBJ1-3	NA	TRBV13	once	15	TGTGCCAGCAGCCAGCTCGGGTCCTCTGGAAACACCATATATTTT	CASSQLGSSGNTIYF
TRBJ2-7	NA	TRBV19	NA	14	TGTGCCAGTAATCCAGGAGTAAGCTCCTACGAGCAGTACTTC	CASNPGVSSYEQYF
TRBJ2-1	NA	TRBV20-1	NA	11	TGCAGTGCCTACGGACCCAATGAGCAGTTCTTC	CSAYGPNEQFF
TRBJ2-1	NA	TRBV6-2/TRBV6-3	NA	12	TGTGCCAGCAGTTTGTACGCTGGTGAGCAGTTCTTC	CASSLYAGEQFF
TRBJ2-2	TRBD1	TRBV5-4	NA	16	TGTGCCAGCAGCTTGGAGGTGACAGGGGTCGGAGGGGAGCTGTTTTTT	CASSLEVTGVGGELFF
TRBJ1-2	NA	TRBV7-9	NA	11	TGTGCCTGCCCCGGTGGTGATGGCTACACCTTC	CACPGGDGYTF
TRBJ1-4	NA	TRBV15	NA	13	TGTGCCACCGGACAGTCAAGGGGTGAAAAACTGTTTTTT	CATGQSRGEKLFF
TRBJ2-7	NA	TRBV12-5	NA	13	TGTGCTAGTGGTTTAACAGAAGTAGTCGAGCAGTACTTC	CASGLTEVVEQYF
TRBJ1-1	NA	TRBV10-1	NA	12	TGCGCCAGTTCGGACGGAGGGACTGAAGCTTTCTTT	CASSDGGTEAFF
TRBJ2-1	TRBD2	TRBV11-3	NA	16	TGTGCCAGCAGCCCCGGGTGGACTAGCGGGGGCGATGAGCAGTTCTTC	CASSPGWTSGGDEQFF
TRBJ2-1	TRBD1	TRBV5-6	NA	16	TGTGCCAGCAGCCACGATTTGGGACAGGGGGCACTAGAACAGTTCTTC	CASSHDLGQGALEQFF
TRBJ2-3	TRBD2	TRBV5-4	NA	15	TGTGCCAGCAGCCGGGGGGTAGCGGCTACAGATACGCAGTATTTT	CASSRGVAATDTQYF
TRBJ2-1	NA	TRBV10-1	NA	15	TGCGCCAGCAGTGAGATGGGCAGGGGTTTTGCTGAGCAGTTCTTC	CASSEMGRGFAEQFF
TRBJ1-2	TRBD1	TRBV4-1	NA	14	TGCGCCAGCAGCCCTACGACAGGGAACTATGGCTACACCTTC	CASSPTTGNYGYTF
TRBJ2-5	NA	TRBV6-1	NA	14	TGTGCCAGCAGTGAAGGGAGTTTTCCGGAGACCCAGTACTTC	CASSEGSFPETQYF
TRBJ1-3	NA	TRBV4-3	NA	15	TGCGCCAGCAGCCAAGATCCCATCTCTGGAAACACCATATATTTT	CASSQDPISGNTIYF
TRBJ2-1	TRBD2	TRBV5-1	NA	15	TGCGCCAGCAGCCCCGCTAGCGGGATATACAATGAGCAGTTCTTC	CASSPASGIYNEQFF
TRBJ1-2	TRBD1	TRBV7-9	NA	15	TGTGCCAGCAGGCCCAACAGGGGGTCCGAAGATGGCTACACCTTC	CASRPNRGSEDGYTF
TRBJ2-7	NA	TRBV7-2	NA	14	TGTGCCAGCAGCGTACAAGCGGCCTCCTACGAGCAGTACTTC	CASSVQAASYEQYF
TRBJ1-1	NA	TRBV5-1	once	13	TGCGCCAGCAGCTCCCTCGGACGGACTGAAGCTTTCTTT	CASSSLGRTEAFF
TRBJ2-1	NA	TRBV18	NA	12	TGTGCCAGCTCGCGCCGGGACGCTGAGCAGTTCTTC	CASSRRDAEQFF
TRBJ2-7	TRBD2	TRBV9	NA	12	TGTGCCAGCAGCTCGGGAGGGCCCGAGCAGTACTTC	CASSSGGPEQYF
TRBJ1-1	NA	TRBV7-9	NA	14	TGTGCCAGCAGCTTCCAGGGCATGAACACTGAAGCTTTCTTT	CASSFQGMNTEAFF
TRBJ1-2	TRBD1	TRBV2	NA	13	TGTGCCAGCAGTGAAGCGGGAGGGGGCGGCTACACCTTC	CASSEAGGGGYTF
TRBJ1-1	TRBD1	TRBV29-1	NA	15	TGCAGCGTTGAGGCCCAGGGGGCAGCGAACACTGAAGCTTTCTTT	CSVEAQGAANTEAFF
TRBJ2-7	NA	TRBV29-1	NA	13	TGCAGCGTCCACACCCCGGACGGCTACGAGCAGTACTTC	CSVHTPDGYEQYF
TRBJ2-2	NA	TRBV5-5	few	14	TGTGCCAGCAGCTTGGACATTGACACCGGGGAGCTGTTTTTT	CASSLDIDTGELFF
TRBJ1-1	TRBD1	TRBV15	NA	15	TGTGCCACCAGCAGAGACCGGACAGGGGGCACTGAAGCTTTCTTT	CATSRDRTGGTEAFF
TRBJ1-2	TRBD1	TRBV6-1	NA	14	TGTGCCAGCAGTGATTCGGACAGGGTCTATGGCTACACCTTC	CASSDSDRVYGYTF
TRBJ2-5	NA	TRBV27	NA	16	TGTGCCAGCAGAGACCAGGCCACAGGGATCCAAGAGACCCAGTACTTC	CASRDQATGIQETQYF
TRBJ2-7	NA	TRBV5-1	NA	13	TGCGCCAGCAGCTTGTACGGCTCCTACGAGCAGTACTTC	CASSLYGSYEQYF
TRBJ2-7	NA	TRBV5-1	NA	14	TGCGCCAGCAGCTTCGAGGGGGTTCCATACGAGCAGTACTTC	CASSFEGVPYEQYF